This T cell receptor (beta chain) is drawn from a study of T cell responses to AZD1222 COVID-19 vaccine. Broader study findings: CD4 TCRs covered the whole spike, strongest at regions 160-218 and 743-854. After the peak T cell response, and only then, were repertoires sampled. The number of AZD1222 recipients seropositive at baseline was only 5 to 7.

As concerns this clone: As yet, its antigen is unknown.

Assay used: immunoSEQ multiplex PCR; TCRdb lists only in-frame clones, some missing. Among roughly 95,000 clones listed, approximately 90% were seen once. Both about-4-week and about-12-week second-dose recipients were combined. With 1 base removed from V and 6 bases from J, the gap between germline ends came to 10 bases. Germline V CDR1 and CDR2: LGHDT, YNNKEL (reference sequence). The CDR3 loop spans 13 amino acids. The sequences come from peripheral blood, collected 28 days after the second AZD1222 dose. This TCR was recovered from an adult who received the AZD1222 COVID-19 vaccine. This chain connects TRBV3-1 (or the pseudogene TRBV3-2) to TRBJ2-7; weak D call: TRBD2 (5 bases). CDR3 loop: CASSQGRMGEQYF. The CDR3 DNA sequence: TGTGCCAGCAGCCAAGGGAGGATGGGCGAGCAGTACTTC.